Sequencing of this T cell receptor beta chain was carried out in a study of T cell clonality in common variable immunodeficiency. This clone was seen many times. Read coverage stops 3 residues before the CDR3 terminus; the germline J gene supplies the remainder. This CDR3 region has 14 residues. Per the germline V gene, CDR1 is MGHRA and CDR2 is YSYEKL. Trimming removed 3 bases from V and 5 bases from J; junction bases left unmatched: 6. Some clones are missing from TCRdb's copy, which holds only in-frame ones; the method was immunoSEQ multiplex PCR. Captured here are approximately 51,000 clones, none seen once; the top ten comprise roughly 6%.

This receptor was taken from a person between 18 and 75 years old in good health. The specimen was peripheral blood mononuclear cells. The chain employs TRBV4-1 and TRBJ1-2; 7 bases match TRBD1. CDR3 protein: CASSQEPGQYGYTF. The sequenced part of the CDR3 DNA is TGCGCCAGCAGCCAGGAGCCGGGACAGTATGGC.